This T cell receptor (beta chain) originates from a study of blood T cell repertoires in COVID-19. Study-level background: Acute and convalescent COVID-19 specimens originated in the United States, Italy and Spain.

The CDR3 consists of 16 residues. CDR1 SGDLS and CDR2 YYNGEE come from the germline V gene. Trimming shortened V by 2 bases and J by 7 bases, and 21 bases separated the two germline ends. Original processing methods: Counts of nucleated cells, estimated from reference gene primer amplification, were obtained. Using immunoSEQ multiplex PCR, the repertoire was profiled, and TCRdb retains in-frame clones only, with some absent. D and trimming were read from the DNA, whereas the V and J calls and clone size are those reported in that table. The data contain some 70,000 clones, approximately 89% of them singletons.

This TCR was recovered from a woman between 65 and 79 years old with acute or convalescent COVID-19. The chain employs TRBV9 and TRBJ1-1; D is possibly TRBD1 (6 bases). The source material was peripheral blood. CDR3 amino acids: CASSVVGDRRSFEAFF. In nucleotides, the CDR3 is TGTGCCAGCAGCGTTGTGGGTGACAGGCGATCGTTTGAAGCTTTCTTT. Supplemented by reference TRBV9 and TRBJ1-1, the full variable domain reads DSGVTQTPKHLITATGQRVTLRCSPRSGDLSVYWYQQSLDQGLQFLIQYYNGEERAKGNILERFSAQQFPDLHSELNLSSLELGDSALYFCASSVVGDRRSFEAFFGQGTRLTVV.